This T cell receptor beta chain appears in the sequencing data of a study of blood T cell repertoires in COVID-19. On the study more broadly: The origin of the acute and convalescent COVID-19 samples was the United States, Italy and Spain. Sample material is recorded as cDNA or gDNA derived from T cells, B-cell-depleted T cells, or PBMCs.

The repertoire was sequenced with immunoSEQ multiplex PCR; TCRdb's copy has only in-frame clones and lacks some. Here the sample spans 200,000 to 250,000 clones, 82% being singletons. Clinical history reported by participants formed the basis on which cohorts were assigned. Before being deemed recovered, Cohort 3 donors had two negative PCRs, clearance, or symptom resolution. V lost 1 base to trimming and J lost 0 bases, with 10 bases between them. The CDR3 runs to 15 residues. In germline, CDR1 is KGHSH, CDR2 LQKENI. The V call is TRBV18, the J call TRBJ2-7; no reliable D call. Sequencing input: PBMCs or T cells enriched from blood (not recorded which). The TCR comes from a woman aged 60 to 75 who had recovered from COVID-19. CDR3 sequence: CASSPRATSSYEQYF. The CDR3 nucleotides are TGTGCCAGCTCACCACGGGCCACCAGCTCCTACGAGCAGTACTTC.